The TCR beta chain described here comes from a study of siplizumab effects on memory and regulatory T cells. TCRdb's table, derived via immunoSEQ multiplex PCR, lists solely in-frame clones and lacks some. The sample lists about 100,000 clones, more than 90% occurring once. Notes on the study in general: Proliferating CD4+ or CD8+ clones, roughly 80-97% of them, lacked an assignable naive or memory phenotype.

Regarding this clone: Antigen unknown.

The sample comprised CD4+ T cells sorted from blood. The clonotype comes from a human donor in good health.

CDR3 protein: CASSLPTVNYGYTF. In DNA, the CDR3 is TGTGCCAGCAGCCTCCCGACGGTTAACTATGGCTACACCTTC. J is TRBJ1-2 and V is TRBV28; D gene uncertain. CDR1 is MDHEN, CDR2 SYDVKM, per germline. V shed 6 bases and J shed 1 base, with 12 bases lying between them. This CDR3 contains 14 residues.